Below are 23 T cell receptor beta chains sequenced from a single sample in a study of blood T cell repertoires in COVID-19. Generated by immunoSEQ multiplex PCR, the TCRdb table keeps only in-frame clones and is missing some. The sample records about 120,000 clones, more than 60% being singletons. Sequencing was carried out using peripheral blood. The receptor source for this set is a man aged 50 to 59 with acute or convalescent COVID-19.

V and J are TRBV5-4 and TRBJ1-6, with D perhaps matching TRBD1 (6 bases). Trimming removed 9 bases from V and 0 bases from J, with 16 bases in between. Germline CDR1 SGHNT, CDR2 YYREEE (reference sequence). CDR3 size: 16 residues. Here the CDR3 reads CAIREGGSSYNSPLHF. CDR3 bases: TGTGCCATCCGGGAGGGGGGGAGCTCCTATAATTCACCCCTCCACTTT.

This chain uses TRBV6-6 with TRBJ2-1; the match to TRBD1 covers 7 bases. V lost 6 bases, J lost 9 bases, and 5 bases stayed unmatched. CDR1 MNHNY and CDR2 SVGAGI come from the germline V gene (reference sequence). The CDR3 runs 12 residues. CDR3 loop: CASRTTGIEQFF. The CDR3 DNA is TGTGCCAGCAGGACGACAGGGATTGAGCAGTTCTTC.

The rearrangement uses TRBV5-8 and TRBJ1-5; the D gene is possibly TRBD1 (5 bases). The CDR3 covers 15 residues. The V end was cut by 0 bases, the J end by 6 bases, with 13 bases between. Germline CDR1 reads SGHTS; CDR2 reads YDEGEE. Here the CDR3 DNA reads TGTGCCAGCAGCTTGGTTCGGGGGGGAGGTCAGCCCCAGCATTTT. It codes for CASSLVRGGGQPQHF.

The chain recombines TRBV5-6 with TRBJ1-6, with D possibly matching TRBD1 (6 bases). Germline assignment: CDR1 SGHDT and CDR2 YYEEEE. This CDR3 is 17 amino acids long. V shed 3 bases and J shed 9 bases, with 22 bases lying between them. The CDR3 sequence: CASSSRFSGGRLSPLHF. In DNA, the CDR3 is TGTGCCAGCAGCTCCCGTTTTTCGGGGGGCAGGCTTTCACCCCTCCACTTT. The whole variable domain, remainder taken from reference TRBV5-6 and TRBJ1-6, is DAGVTQSPTHLIKTRGQQVTLRCSPKSGHDTVSWYQQALGQGPQFIFQYYEEEERQRGNFPDRFSGHQFPNYSSELNVNALLLGDSALYLCASSSRFSGGRLSPLHFGNGTRLTVT.

The chain links TRBV12-5 to TRBJ2-1; weak D call: TRBD1 (6 bases). This CDR3 comprises 12 residues. The germline V gene encodes CDR1 LGHNT and CDR2 FRNRAP. The V end was cut by 4 bases, the J end by 7 bases, with 8 bases between. The CDR3 region is CASGSGENEQFF. The CDR3 DNA reads TGTGCTAGTGGTTCAGGGGAGAATGAGCAGTTCTTC.

V gene TRBV7-3 combines with J gene TRBJ2-3; 7 bases line up with TRBD1. The length of the CDR3 is 14 residues. Germline lookup yields CDR1 SGHTA and CDR2 FQGTGA. Germline trimming cut 4 bases from V and 5 bases from J; bases unmatched to any gene: 6. Here the CDR3 DNA reads TGTGCCAGCAGCTCCGACAGGGCCAAAGATACGCAGTATTTT. Translating gives CASSSDRAKDTQYF.

This clone was observed a handful of times. The genes are TRBV5-4 and TRBJ1-1; perhaps TRBD1 as D (6 bases). The CDR3 runs 13 residues. Germline V gene lookup returns CDR1 SGHNT and CDR2 YYREEE (reference sequence). Trimming took off 4 bases at V and 1 base at J, with 8 bases between the two ends. CDR3 sequence: CASSQQGNTEAFF. In nucleotides, the CDR3 is TGTGCCAGCAGCCAACAGGGGAACACTGAAGCTTTCTTT.

The chain joins TRBV7-3 to TRBJ2-2, with 7 bases fitting TRBD1. Germline V CDR1 and CDR2: SGHTA, FQGTGA. The trim removed 5 bases at V and 7 bases at J, leaving 7 bases unmatched. The CDR3 is 14 residues long. The CDR3 loop reads CASSPTGAGGELFF. The CDR3 bases are TGTGCCAGCAGCCCCACAGGGGCGGGCGGGGAGCTGTTTTTT.

The chain employs TRBV4-1 and TRBJ2-6, with D perhaps TRBD1 (5 bases). The germline V and J ends were trimmed by 0 bases and 2 bases, with 11 bases remaining between them. Germline V CDR1 and CDR2: MGHRA, YSYEKL. The CDR3 runs to 17 residues. The CDR3 DNA reads as TGCGCCAGCAGCCAAGATGAAGGGGTCCCTGGGGCCAACGTCCTGACTTTC. As protein: CASSQDEGVPGANVLTF.

The CDR3 DNA reads TGTGCCAGTAGCATTGCGACAATCGCTGAAGCTTTCTTT. This codes for CASSIATIAEAFF. The V gene is TRBV19, the J gene TRBJ1-1; D call uncertain. The CDR3 sequence is 13 residues long. V was clipped by 6 bases and J by 6 bases, with 14 bases between them. Per the germline V gene, CDR1 is LNHDA and CDR2 is SQIVND (reference sequence).

This chain uses TRBV6-5 with TRBJ2-7; D remains unclear. The V gene lost 2 bases and the J gene lost 3 bases, with 8 bases spanning the gap. The CDR3 covers 13 residues. CDR1 MNHEY and CDR2 SVGAGI come from the germline V gene. In nucleotides, the CDR3 is TGTGCCAGCAGTTACGGAGTGGGCTACGAGCAGTACTTC. Translating gives CASSYGVGYEQYF.

This sequence joins TRBV4-1 and TRBJ1-2, with 7 bases that match TRBD1. CDR3 length: 14 residues. From germline, CDR1 is MGHRA and CDR2 YSYEKL. J gave up 5 bases and V 3 bases, and 6 bases lay outside the gene matches. The CDR3 nucleotides read TGCGCCAGCAGCCATTCCGGGACAGCGTATGGCTACACCTTC. This encodes CASSHSGTAYGYTF.

This chain links TRBV3-1 (or the pseudogene TRBV3-2) with TRBJ2-1, with D tentatively TRBD2 (6 bases). The CDR3 consists of 15 residues. Trimming removed 6 bases from V and 5 bases from J, with 17 bases in between. The germline CDR1 and CDR2 sequences are LGHDT and YNNKEL (reference sequence). The DNA of the CDR3 is TGTGCCAGCAGTAGAAGCGGGTTGGATAACAATGAGCAGTTCTTC. This gives the protein CASSRSGLDNNEQFF.

The chain carries TRBV9 and TRBJ2-7, with TRBD2 matching over 9 bases. The CDR3 has 15 residues. The germline gives CDR1 SGDLS, CDR2 YYNGEE. J gave up 2 bases and V 4 bases, and 7 bases lay outside the gene matches. CDR3 loop: CASSPFAGGTYEQYF. DNA of the CDR3: TGTGCCAGCAGCCCCTTTGCGGGAGGGACCTACGAGCAGTACTTC. Full variable domain (remainder filled in from reference TRBV9 and TRBJ2-7): DSGVTQTPKHLITATGQRVTLRCSPRSGDLSVYWYQQSLDQGLQFLIQYYNGEERAKGNILERFSAQQFPDLHSELNLSSLELGDSALYFCASSPFAGGTYEQYFGPGTRLTVT.

This clone was seen a handful of times. The rearrangement joins TRBV19 to TRBJ1-1; tentatively, D is TRBD1 (5 bases). Germline V lookup: CDR1 LNHDA, CDR2 SQIVND (reference sequence). The CDR3 has 14 amino acids. Trimming stripped 3 bases from V and 5 bases from J, with 13 bases between. Here the CDR3 reads CASSIQGGDTEAFF. The CDR3 DNA reads as TGTGCCAGTAGTATCCAGGGAGGAGATACTGAAGCTTTCTTT.

The rearrangement joins TRBV7-2 to TRBJ2-7; D unresolved. This CDR3 has 13 amino acids. Germline V gives CDR1 SGHTA, CDR2 FQGNSA. V was cut by 3 bases and J by 2 bases, with 8 bases left in between. This CDR3 is CASSFAVPYEQYF. CDR3 sequence (DNA): TGTGCCAGCAGCTTCGCGGTTCCCTACGAGCAGTACTTC.

This chain uses TRBV16 with TRBJ1-1, with D possibly TRBD1 on 6 matching bases. The V end was cut by 4 bases, the J end by 10 bases, with 25 bases between. The CDR3 is 16 residues long. Germline CDR1 and CDR2: KGHSY and FQNENV. CDR3 DNA sequence: TGTGCCAGCAGCCCACCCCGCGGGGGCGCCTCCCCACCAGCTTTCTTT. As protein: CASSPPRGGASPPAFF.

The chain is built from TRBV20-1 and TRBJ2-1; a weak D match, TRBD2 (5 bases). The length of the CDR3 is 14 residues. The ends were cut back, 3 bases at V and 4 bases at J, with 13 bases in the middle. The germline CDR1 and CDR2 sequences are DFQATT and SNEGSKA (reference sequence). The CDR3 DNA reads TGCAGTGCTAGTTTTACACTAGGGTACAATGAGCAGTTCTTC. Translated, it gives CSASFTLGYNEQFF.

The V gene is TRBV7-6, the J gene TRBJ2-7; the D gene is possibly TRBD1 (6 bases). The V and J ends lost 0 bases and 6 bases respectively, with 15 bases between them. Germline V gene data show CDR1 as SGHVS and CDR2 as FNYEAQ. The CDR3 is 15 amino acids. CDR3 loop: CASSLALTTGSEQYF. The DNA for the CDR3 is TGTGCCAGCAGCTTAGCGCTTACTACAGGGAGCGAGCAGTACTTC.

The rearrangement links TRBV29-1 to TRBJ2-3; D remains unclear. Per the germline V gene, CDR1 is SQVTM and CDR2 is ANQGSEA. The CDR3 is 14 amino acids. Between the trimmed V and J ends, which lost 2 bases and 0 bases, there was a span of 9 bases. CDR3 nucleotide sequence: TGCAGCGTTGAACTCCTAACCAGCACAGATACGCAGTATTTT. It translates to CSVELLTSTDTQYF.

This clone was detected once. The chain links TRBV9 to TRBJ1-1, with 7 bases aligning to TRBD1. Trimming at V came to 0 bases and at J to 3 bases, leaving 17 bases not matched to a gene. The CDR3 sequence is 19 residues long. CDR1 and CDR2 (germline): SGDLS, YYNGEE. The CDR3 sequence: CASSVARWSRGRGDTEAFF. The CDR3 DNA reads TGTGCCAGCAGCGTAGCGCGTTGGTCGAGGGGGCGCGGGGACACTGAAGCTTTCTTT. The entire variable domain, with the rest obtained from reference TRBV9 and TRBJ1-1, is as follows: DSGVTQTPKHLITATGQRVTLRCSPRSGDLSVYWYQQSLDQGLQFLIQYYNGEERAKGNILERFSAQQFPDLHSELNLSSLELGDSALYFCASSVARWSRGRGDTEAFFGQGTRLTVV.

A single count supports this clone. The V gene is TRBV27, the J gene TRBJ2-2, with D unresolved. V dropped 3 bases and J dropped 6 bases, with 8 bases sitting between them. The CDR3 sequence is 13 residues long. Germline V gives CDR1 MNHEY, CDR2 SMNVEV (reference sequence). The CDR3 nucleotides read TGTGCCAGCAGTTTTAGTGAGTCCGGGGAGCTGTTTTTT. As protein: CASSFSESGELFF.

This clone was detected only a few times. The chain is built from TRBV15 and TRBJ1-1, with D possibly TRBD1 on 6 matching bases. Germline CDR1 reads LNHNV; CDR2 reads YYDKDF (reference sequence). CDR3 size: 13 residues. Trimming removed 3 bases at V and 9 bases at J, with 14 bases between. Here the CDR3 DNA reads TGTGCCACCAGCAGTAATACCGGGGACAAAGCTTTCTTT. This codes for CATSSNTGDKAFF.